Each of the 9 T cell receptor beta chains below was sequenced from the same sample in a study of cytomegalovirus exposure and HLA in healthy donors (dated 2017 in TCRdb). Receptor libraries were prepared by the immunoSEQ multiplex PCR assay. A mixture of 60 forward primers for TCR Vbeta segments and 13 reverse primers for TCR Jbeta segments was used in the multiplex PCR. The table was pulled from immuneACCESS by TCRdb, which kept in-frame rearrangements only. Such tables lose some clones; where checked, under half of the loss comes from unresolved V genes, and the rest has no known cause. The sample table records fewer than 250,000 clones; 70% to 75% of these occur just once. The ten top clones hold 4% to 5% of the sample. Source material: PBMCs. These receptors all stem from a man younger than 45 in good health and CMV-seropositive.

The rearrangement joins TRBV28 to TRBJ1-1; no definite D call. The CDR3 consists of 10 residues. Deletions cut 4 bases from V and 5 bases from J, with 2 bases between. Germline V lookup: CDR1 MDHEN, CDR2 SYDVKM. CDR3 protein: CASSSTEAFF. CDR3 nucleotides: TGTGCCAGCAGTTCAACTGAAGCTTTCTTT.

This CDR3 reads CRAGTGFAYGYTF. DNA for the CDR3: TGTCGAGCCGGGACAGGGTTTGCCTATGGCTACACCTTC. The genes are TRBV30 and TRBJ1-2, with 9 bases lining up with TRBD1. CDR3 size: 13 residues. Germline V gene lookup returns CDR1 GTSNPN and CDR2 SVGIG (reference sequence).

The CDR3 sequence: CASSLSARTNTGELFF. The CDR3 DNA reads TGCGCCAGCAGCTTGAGTGCACGGACTAACACCGGGGAGCTGTTTTTT. The chain has TRBV5-1 and TRBJ2-2, with a weak D call TRBD2 (5 bases). This CDR3 region has 16 residues. Germline lookup yields CDR1 SGHRS and CDR2 YFSETQ. The V gene lost 1 base and the J gene lost 2 bases, with 12 bases spanning the gap. Filled out from reference TRBV5-1 and TRBJ2-2, the complete variable domain reads KAGVTQTPRYLIKTRGQQVTLSCSPISGHRSVSWYQQTPGQGLQFLFEYFSETQRNKGNFPGRFSGRQFSNSRSEMNVSTLELGDSALYLCASSLSARTNTGELFFGEGSRLTVL.

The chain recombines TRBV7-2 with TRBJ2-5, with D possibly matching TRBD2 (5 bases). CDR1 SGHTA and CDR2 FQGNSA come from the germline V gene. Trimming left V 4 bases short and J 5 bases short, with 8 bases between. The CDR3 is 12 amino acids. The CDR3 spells CASSSTRETQYF. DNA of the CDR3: TGTGCCAGCAGCTCCACTAGGGAGACCCAGTACTTC.

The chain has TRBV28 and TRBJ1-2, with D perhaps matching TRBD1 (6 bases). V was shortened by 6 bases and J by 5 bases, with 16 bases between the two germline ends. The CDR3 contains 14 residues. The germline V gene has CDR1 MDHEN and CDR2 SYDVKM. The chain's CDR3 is CASSQGQLSYGYTF. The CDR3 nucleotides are TGTGCCAGCAGCCAGGGGCAGCTCTCTTATGGCTACACCTTC.

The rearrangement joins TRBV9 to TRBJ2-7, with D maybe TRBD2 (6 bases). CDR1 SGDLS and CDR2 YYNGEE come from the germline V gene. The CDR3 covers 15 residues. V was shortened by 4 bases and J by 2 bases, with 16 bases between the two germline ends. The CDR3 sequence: CASSPSGLGTYEQYF. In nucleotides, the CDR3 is TGTGCCAGCAGCCCCTCGGGACTGGGGACCTACGAGCAGTACTTC.

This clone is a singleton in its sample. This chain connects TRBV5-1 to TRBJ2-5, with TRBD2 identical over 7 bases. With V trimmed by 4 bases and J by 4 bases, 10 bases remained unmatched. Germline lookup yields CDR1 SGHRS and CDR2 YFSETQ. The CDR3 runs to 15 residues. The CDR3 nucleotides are TGCGCCAGCAGCCGGAACGGGGAGGGCCGAGAGACCCAGTACTTC. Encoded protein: CASSRNGEGRETQYF.

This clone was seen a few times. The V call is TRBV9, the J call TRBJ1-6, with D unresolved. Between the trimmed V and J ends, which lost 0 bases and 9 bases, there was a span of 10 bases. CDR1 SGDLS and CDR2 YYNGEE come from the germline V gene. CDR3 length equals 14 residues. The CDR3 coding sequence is TGTGCCAGCAGCGTAGTTGGCGGGTTTTCACCCCTCCACTTT. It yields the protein CASSVVGGFSPLHF.

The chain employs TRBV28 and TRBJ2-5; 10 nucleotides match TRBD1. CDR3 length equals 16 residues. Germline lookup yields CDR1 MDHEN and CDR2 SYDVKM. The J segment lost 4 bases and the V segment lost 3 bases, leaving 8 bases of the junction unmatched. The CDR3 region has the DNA TGTGCCAGCAGTTTTCCGACAGGGGGCCTGAGAGAGACCCAGTACTTC. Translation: CASSFPTGGLRETQYF.